Described below is a single T cell receptor (beta chain) sequence and its context. Its target is not known. At one end the junction does not follow the germline gene, possibly because of a read error. Generated by immunoSEQ multiplex PCR, the TCRdb table keeps only in-frame clones and is missing some. In the table there are 150,000 to 200,000 clones, 89% of which are singletons. This specimen comes from a study of cytomegalovirus exposure and HLA in healthy donors. Findings of the study overall: Through in vitro validation, a few CMV-associated chains were shown to be specific for CMV antigens. High specificity and sensitivity for cytomegalovirus status were reported for the classifier. The study recorded 150 to 200 TCR beta chains that were cytomegalovirus-associated.

Separate from the 666-subject first cohort was the approximately 130-subject validation cohort, to which the donors belonged. Germline CDR1 reads LNHNV; CDR2 reads YYDKDF (reference sequence). CDR3 length: 11 residues. This sequence was found in a woman aged 18-29 years in good health and CMV-seropositive. V usage is TRBV15 and J usage is TRBJ1-2; TRBD1 agrees at 9 bases. The material sequenced was PBMCs. The CDR3 is CATSTYRGLSW. CDR3 nucleotides: TGTGCCACCAGCACCTACAGGGGGCTATCATGG.